The 15 T cell receptor beta chains given below trace back to one sample, sequenced in a study of OX40 agonist ivuxolimab in advanced cancers. The protocol was immunoSEQ multiplex PCR, while the TCRdb copy is restricted to in-frame clones and leaves out a portion. The sample lists tens of thousands of clones, about 80% occurring once. The sequenced sample was CD4+ or CD8+ T cells sorted from blood, obtained in a trial of the OX40 agonist ivuxolimab. The receptors shown here come from an adult with an advanced solid tumor such as melanoma, head and neck, liver or kidney cancer.

The chain has TRBV9 and TRBJ2-3; TRBD2 matches 10 bases. The V and J ends lost 0 bases and 8 bases, in that order; junction bases with no gene match: 12. This CDR3 contains 17 residues. CDR1 SGDLS and CDR2 YYNGEE come from the germline V gene. CDR3 sequence: CASSVGTSGGPTRTQYF. The CDR3, as DNA: TGTGCCAGCAGCGTAGGGACTAGCGGTGGCCCCACACGTACGCAGTATTTT. Using reference TRBV9 and TRBJ2-3 for the parts outside the CDR3, the full variable domain is DSGVTQTPKHLITATGQRVTLRCSPRSGDLSVYWYQQSLDQGLQFLIQYYNGEERAKGNILERFSAQQFPDLHSELNLSSLELGDSALYFCASSVGTSGGPTRTQYFGPGTRLTVL.

This clone was counted once. The rearrangement joins TRBV5-4 to TRBJ1-2; 8 bases line up with TRBD1. This CDR3 is built from 15 residues. Germline CDR1 and CDR2: SGHNT and YYREEE (reference sequence). The V gene end was trimmed by 3 bases and the J gene end by 2 bases; junction bases not matched to a gene: 6. The CDR3 is CASSSQGVENYGYTF. The CDR3 DNA reads as TGTGCCAGCAGCTCACAGGGGGTGGAAAACTATGGCTACACCTTC.

This sequence joins TRBV4-3 and TRBJ1-1; perhaps TRBD1 as D (6 bases). V lost 0 bases to trimming and J lost 5 bases, with 16 bases between them. The germline CDR1 and CDR2 sequences are LGHNA and YSLEER. The CDR3 runs 16 residues. For the CDR3, the DNA is TGCGCCAGCAGCCAAGATGTATCGGGGGCAGGGACTGAAGCTTTCTTT. As protein: CASSQDVSGAGTEAFF.

A single count supports this clone. The chain joins TRBV7-2 to TRBJ1-2; a weak D match, TRBD1 (6 bases). Trimming cost V 5 bases and J 2 bases, with 9 bases left between them. The CDR3 extends over 13 amino acids. Looked up from germline, CDR1 is SGHTA and CDR2 is FQGNSA. CDR3 DNA sequence: TGTGCCAGCAGCCCGGGACAAAACTATGGCTACACCTTC. Amino acid sequence: CASSPGQNYGYTF.

The CDR3 nucleotides read TGTGCCTGGAGTGGTGACAGCCTCAAAGTAACCTTC. It yields the protein CAWSGDSLKVTF. The chain has TRBV30 and TRBJ1-2; a weak D match, TRBD1 (5 bases). Trimming pared 1 base from V and 14 bases from J, leaving 17 bases between. Germline V gene sequence: CDR1 GTSNPN, CDR2 SVGIG (reference sequence). The CDR3 sequence is 12 residues long.

The chain combines TRBV7-8 with TRBJ2-7, with D unresolved. The germline V gene encodes CDR1 SGHVS and CDR2 FQNEAQ. The CDR3 runs to 11 residues. The ends were cut back, 1 base at V and 7 bases at J, with 5 bases in the middle. The CDR3 DNA follows: TGTGCCAGCAGCTTAGTGGGTGAGCAGTACTTC. It yields the protein CASSLVGEQYF.

This clone was recorded once. The V call is TRBV9, the J call TRBJ2-3, with 8 bases matching TRBD2. V gave up 7 bases and J gave up 3 bases; unmatched junction bases: 4. Germline assignment: CDR1 SGDLS and CDR2 YYNGEE. This CDR3 contains 13 residues. The CDR3 here is CASRGLATDTQYF. As DNA, the CDR3 is TGTGCCAGCCGCGGACTAGCTACAGATACGCAGTATTTT.

This clone has just one count. The J gene is TRBJ2-1, the V gene TRBV7-3, with TRBD2 matching over 12 bases. Germline values: CDR1 SGHTA, CDR2 FQGTGA. The CDR3 consists of 16 residues. With V trimmed by 5 bases and J by 4 bases, 6 bases remained unmatched. Here the CDR3 reads CASSLRTSGGYNEQFF. As DNA, the CDR3 is TGTGCCAGCAGCCTACGAACTAGCGGGGGGTACAATGAGCAGTTCTTC. Variable domain in full (rest from reference TRBV7-3 and TRBJ2-1): GAGVSQTPSNKVTEKGKYVELRCDPISGHTALYWYRQSLGQGPEFLIYFQGTGAADDSGLPNDRFFAVRPEGSVSTLKIQRTERGDSAVYLCASSLRTSGGYNEQFFGPGTRLTVL.

The rearrangement uses TRBV6-5 and TRBJ2-1, with 8 bases identical to TRBD2. The CDR3 length is 16 residues. Germline V gene data show CDR1 as MNHEY and CDR2 as SVGAGI. V lost 0 bases to trimming and J lost 5 bases; unmatched junction nucleotides: 6. For the CDR3, the DNA is TGTGCCAGCAGTTACTCCCGGGAGGGCCCAAACAATGAGCAGTTCTTC. Amino acid sequence: CASSYSREGPNNEQFF.

This clone was seen just once. The gene calls are TRBV27 and TRBJ2-3, with D maybe TRBD1 (6 bases). This CDR3 comprises 14 residues. CDR1 and CDR2 (germline): MNHEY, SMNVEV (reference sequence). Trimming took 4 bases from V and 5 from J, leaving 13 bases between them. The CDR3 DNA follows: TGTGCCAGCAGTTCCTTGACAGGTGGAGATACGCAGTATTTT. Protein: CASSSLTGGDTQYF.

V gene TRBV7-9 combines with J gene TRBJ1-4; maybe TRBD1 (5 bases). There are 14 residues in the CDR3. V lost 5 bases and J lost 5, with 12 bases in between. CDR1 and CDR2 from the germline V gene are SEHNR and FQNEAQ (reference sequence). The CDR3 reads CASSPREGNEKLFF. The CDR3, as DNA: TGTGCCAGCAGCCCCCGGGAGGGGAATGAAAAACTGTTTTTT.

The chain couples TRBV6-1 to TRBJ1-1, with D possibly matching TRBD1 (6 bases). CDR1 is MNHNS, CDR2 SASEGT, per germline. Trimming stripped 6 bases from V and 4 bases from J, with 18 bases between. The CDR3 extends over 15 amino acids. CDR3 nucleotides: TGTGCCAGCAGACCCTACAGGGCGGGTAGCACTGAAGCTTTCTTT. Its protein is CASRPYRAGSTEAFF.

Within the sample, this clone is medium-sized (0.01 to 0.1%). This chain joins TRBV2 and TRBJ1-2; the D is unclear. Germline CDR1 is SNHLY and CDR2 is FYNNEI. This CDR3 has 11 residues. The V end lost 6 bases, the J end lost 5 bases, and 7 bases lay between the germline ends. The CDR3 here is CASRAAYGYTF. The CDR3 DNA follows: TGTGCCAGCAGGGCAGCTTATGGCTACACCTTC.

This rearrangement joins TRBV7-9 to TRBJ2-3; no clear D gene. With 1 base removed from V and 4 bases from J, the gap between germline ends came to 3 bases. Germline V gene sequence: CDR1 SEHNR, CDR2 FQNEAQ (reference sequence). The CDR3 runs 12 residues. The CDR3 is CASSLGADTQYF. CDR3 DNA sequence: TGTGCCAGCAGCTTAGGTGCAGATACGCAGTATTTT.

The V call is TRBV30, the J call TRBJ1-4; 10 bases match TRBD1. V lost 3 bases and J lost 8; bases outside the gene matches: 6. CDR3 size: 14 residues. Germline loops: CDR1 GTSNPN, CDR2 SVGIG (reference sequence). CDR3: CAWSAGQGNEKLFF. The CDR3 nucleotides are TGTGCCTGGAGCGCGGGACAGGGGAACGAAAAACTGTTTTTT.